This TCR beta chain was sequenced in a study of glioma-infiltrating T cells after dendritic cell vaccination. Looking at the study overall: Patients received autologous tumor lysate-pulsed dendritic cell vaccination between about 2002 and 2013. Autologous tumor lysate was loaded overnight onto monocyte-derived dendritic cells grown about seven days with IL-4 and GM-CSF.

TCRdb's table, derived via immunoSEQ multiplex PCR, lists solely in-frame clones and lacks some. The sample lists fewer than 90,000 clones; roughly 80% were seen once. Turning to this clone: As yet, its antigen is unknown.

Noted time point: after dendritic cell vaccination, including at tumor progression/relapse. Findings and caveats of the study: Only a small number of patients had complete blood and tumor samples.

The TCR was taken from a human donor with glioblastoma. The input for sequencing was blood, taken after dendritic cell vaccination.

The CDR3 reads CASSLDTEGQYF. The CDR3 nucleotides are TGTGCCAGCAGCTTGGACACAGAAGGGCAGTACTTC. The chain carries TRBV5-4 and TRBJ2-7; D ambiguous. The CDR3 has 12 residues. Germline V CDR1 and CDR2: SGHNT, YYREEE (reference sequence). V lost 0 bases and J lost 9, with 10 bases in between.